The 5 T cell receptor beta chains in this list originate from one sample, sequenced in a study of regulatory T cells in long-lasting Graves disease (dated by TCRdb to the early 2020s). The library relied on multiplex PCR. Reads for this sample came from an Illumina HiSeq 4000. To build TCR beta libraries, CDR3 regions were amplified by Arm-PCR using iRepertoire HTBI primers. The public sequencing data were trimmed at Q25 with fastp and processed into clonotypes with MiXCR by TCRdb, which kept only in-frame beta chains. All rows with the same CDR3 protein become a single entry with the most common DNA and genes. Here the sample has hundreds of thousands of distinct CDR3 sequences; 16% occur a single time. The ten most abundant clones make up around 12% of the sample. The time point label on this specimen signifies: newly diagnosed GD, antithyroid drugs for less than 3 months. RNA was extracted from PBMCs in TRIzol for both TCR sequencing and RNA sequencing.

These data were also filed under a second study, of T cells in Graves' hyperthyroidism and ophthalmopathy.

Sequencing was performed on peripheral blood mononuclear cells (PBMCs), taken at new diagnosis, from a patient treated with antithyroid drugs. Every receptor here comes from a man between 18 and 35 years old with Graves disease. Donor details come from another sample of the same person, matched by shared clones.

This clonotype was recorded at least ten times. This chain connects TRBV28 to TRBJ1-1; D is ambiguous. The CDR3 extends over 13 amino acids. Trimming pared 6 bases from V and 6 bases from J, leaving 14 bases between. Germline V gives CDR1 MDHEN, CDR2 SYDVKM. The CDR3 region has the DNA TGTGCCAGCAGACGTAGTCCCAACGCTGAAGCTTTCTTT. Its protein product is CASRRSPNAEAFF.

This clonotype has just a few counts. V usage is TRBV13 and J usage is TRBJ2-2; possible D gene TRBD1, 5 bases. Germline CDR1 reads PRHDT; CDR2 reads FYEKMQ (reference sequence). The CDR3 has 12 amino acids. V was shortened by 6 bases and J by 10 bases, with 12 bases between the two germline ends. The CDR3 here is CASSLGPPELFF. The CDR3 nucleotides read TGTGCCAGCAGTCTGGGGCCCCCGGAGCTGTTTTTT.

Ten or more counts support this clonotype. This chain uses TRBV5-1 with TRBJ2-1; 13 nucleotides line up with TRBD2. Germline V gene data show CDR1 as SGHRS and CDR2 as YFSETQ. Germline trimming cut 4 bases from V and 6 bases from J; bases unmatched to any gene: 7. CDR3 size: 16 residues. The CDR3, as DNA: TGCGCCAGCAGCGCGACCGGGACTAGCGGGACCAATGAGCAGTTCTTC. Translated: CASSATGTSGTNEQFF.

This clonotype has at least ten counts. Here the CDR3 DNA reads TGTGCCAGCAGCCCCGTACTAGCGCTAAGCTCCTACGAGCAGTACTTC. Protein sequence: CASSPVLALSSYEQYF. The chain carries TRBV7-8 and TRBJ2-7; 7 bases fit TRBD2. The CDR3 loop spans 16 amino acids. After removal of 5 bases from V and 0 bases from J, the junction contained 10 bases not matched to a gene. Germline loops: CDR1 SGHVS, CDR2 FQNEAQ.

The chain joins TRBV5-1 to TRBJ2-7; 11 bases are a match to TRBD1. CDR3 length: 15 residues. The V gene end was trimmed by 4 bases and the J gene end by 6 bases; junction bases not matched to a gene: 9. The germline V gene encodes CDR1 SGHRS and CDR2 YFSETQ. The CDR3 reads CASSARTGGEGEQYF. DNA for the CDR3: TGCGCCAGCAGCGCCCGGACAGGGGGCGAGGGCGAGCAGTACTTC.